One and the same sample provided the 11 T cell receptor beta chains below, sequenced in a study of blood T cell repertoires in COVID-19. The table came from immunoSEQ multiplex PCR; TCRdb's copy has only in-frame clones and leaves some out. The top ten clones hold about 1.6% of a sample with nearly 300,000 clones, about 88% of them seen once. The sequenced material came from peripheral blood. These receptor sequences come from a human donor with COVID-19, enrolled during active disease. The donor label of this sample is uncertain.

The gene calls are TRBV18 and TRBJ2-3, with TRBD1 matching 8 bases. V lost 6 bases and J lost 5; bases outside the gene matches: 4. In germline, CDR1 is KGHSH, CDR2 LQKENI. CDR3 length equals 13 residues. CDR3 sequence (DNA): TGTGCCAGCTCGCCAGGGGGCCAAGATACGCAGTATTTT. It specifies CASSPGGQDTQYF.

Details on this clone: Sequence at one end of the junction differs from germline and may be a read error. The chain is built from TRBV19 and TRBJ2-5; 9 positions agree with TRBD2. Germline CDR1 LNHDA, CDR2 SQIVND (reference sequence). This CDR3 has 13 amino acids. The CDR3 coding sequence is TGTGCCAGTAGTCCCGGGACTAGCCCACCTCCCCACTTC. Amino acids: CASSPGTSPPPHF.

The chain has TRBV7-2 and TRBJ2-7; 11 nucleotides align to TRBD2. Germline loops: CDR1 SGHTA, CDR2 FQGNSA. The V segment lost 2 bases and the J segment 1 base; nucleotides outside the gene matches: 1. CDR3 length equals 15 residues. This CDR3 reads CASSLLAGGSYEQYF. The CDR3 DNA is TGTGCCAGCAGCTTACTAGCGGGAGGTTCCTACGAGCAGTACTTC.

As DNA, the CDR3 is TGTGCCAGCAGTTACCCTTCCAGGGGAGGGACCGGGGAGCTGTTTTTT. Encoded protein: CASSYPSRGGTGELFF. The rearrangement joins TRBV6-5 to TRBJ2-2, with TRBD2 as a possible D gene (7 bases). The CDR3 covers 16 residues. V shed 2 bases and J shed 5 bases, with 15 bases lying between them. CDR1 is MNHEY and CDR2 is SVGAGI in the germline V gene.

The chain couples TRBV4-3 to TRBJ1-1; no reliable D call. Trimming left V 0 bases short and J 3 bases short, with 11 bases between. This CDR3 comprises 15 residues. Germline CDR1 reads LGHNA; CDR2 reads YSLEER. The CDR3, as DNA: TGCGCCAGCAGCCAAGATCCCAGCGGAGACACTGAAGCTTTCTTT. Translation: CASSQDPSGDTEAFF.

This clone was observed a handful of times. This chain connects TRBV7-9 to TRBJ2-1, with 10 positions matching TRBD2. The CDR3 loop spans 15 amino acids. The V segment lost 5 bases and the J segment 6 bases; nucleotides outside the gene matches: 7. From germline, CDR1 is SEHNR and CDR2 FQNEAQ (reference sequence). The CDR3 DNA is TGTGCCAGCAGCCTCGATCTAGCGGGAGTCAATGAGCAGTTCTTC. Encoded protein: CASSLDLAGVNEQFF. Supplemented by reference TRBV7-9 and TRBJ2-1, the full variable domain reads DTGVSQNPRHKITKRGQNVTFRCDPISEHNRLYWYRQTLGQGPEFLTYFQNEAQLEKSRLLSDRFSAERPKGSFSTLEIQRTEQGDSAMYLCASSLDLAGVNEQFFGPGTRLTVL.

This clone was picked up one time. V usage is TRBV30 and J usage is TRBJ1-3; 11 bases line up with TRBD1. Unmatched junction bases numbered 2, after V lost 3 bases and J lost 7 bases. Germline V gene lookup returns CDR1 GTSNPN and CDR2 SVGIG (reference sequence). The CDR3 is 13 amino acids. This chain's CDR3 is CAWRDRGPNTIYF. The CDR3 region has the DNA TGTGCCTGGAGGGACAGGGGGCCGAACACCATATATTTT.

The V gene is TRBV14, the J gene TRBJ1-1; TRBD1 agrees at 7 bases. The germline V gene encodes CDR1 SGHDN and CDR2 FVKESK. This CDR3 comprises 14 residues. The V and J ends lost 4 bases and 1 base, in that order; junction bases with no gene match: 3. The DNA of the CDR3 is TGTGCCAGCAGCCTCCGGGACAGGAACACTGAAGCTTTCTTT. Its translation: CASSLRDRNTEAFF.

The rearrangement links TRBV5-6 to TRBJ1-2, with TRBD1 identical over 8 bases. The germline V gene encodes CDR1 SGHDT and CDR2 YYEEEE. The CDR3 covers 13 residues. V trimming: 6 bases; J trimming: 6 bases; junction bases outside the gene matches: 7. CDR3 DNA: TGTGCCAGCACCAAGGACAGGGCACATGGCTACACCTTC. Residues: CASTKDRAHGYTF.

The gene calls are TRBV7-9 and TRBJ2-7; TRBD2 matches at 10 bases. The length of the CDR3 is 15 residues. Trimming took 3 bases from V and 7 from J; bases not matched to a gene: 9. Germline loops: CDR1 SEHNR, CDR2 FQNEAQ (reference sequence). The CDR3 protein is CASSLGLAGVGEQYF. CDR3 sequence (DNA): TGTGCCAGCAGCTTGGGGCTAGCGGGAGTCGGAGAGCAGTACTTC.

The gene calls are TRBV7-9 and TRBJ1-2; the D gene is possibly TRBD1 (5 bases). Germline V gene lookup returns CDR1 SEHNR and CDR2 FQNEAQ (reference sequence). Between the trimmed V and J ends, which lost 3 bases and 6 bases, there was a span of 8 bases. This CDR3 comprises 12 residues. CDR3 sequence reads: CASSLVRDGYTF. The CDR3 DNA reads as TGTGCCAGCAGCTTGGTCAGGGATGGCTACACCTTC.